Included here is one TCR beta chain sequence, with context. The antigen remains unidentified. The entry originates in a study of T cells after yellow fever vaccination. Points from the study as a whole: From the bulk population, abundant clonotypes could contaminate and appear within FACS-sorted repertoires.

One entry per CDR3 protein, called by TCRdb with MiXCR from the 5' RACE reads. Here the sample spans some 500,000 distinct CDR3 sequences, less than 15% being singletons. J lost 3 bases, V lost 2 bases, and 2 bases had no gene match. Germline CDR1 MNHEY, CDR2 SVGAGI. The CDR3 runs 14 residues. This clonotype originated in a man aged 30-40 years who received the YFV17D yellow fever vaccine. The sequenced sample was PBMCs, obtained on the day of the yellow fever booster vaccination. This rearrangement joins TRBV6-5 to TRBJ2-5; 8 bases agree with TRBD1. For the CDR3, the DNA is TGTGCCAGCAGTTACGGACAGGGAGAAGAGACCCAGTACTTC. This codes for CASSYGQGEETQYF.